This T cell receptor beta chain was identified during a study of radiotherapy plus CTLA-4 blockade in lung cancer. Study summary: For 15% to 20% of patients, objective responses occurred, and approximately 30% had disease control.

Using immunoSEQ multiplex PCR, the repertoire was profiled, and TCRdb retains in-frame clones only, with some absent. The sample has tens of thousands of clones, about 77% seen once. Study conclusions and caveats: In blood, TCR clones derived from the tumor expanded after radiotherapy plus ipilimumab. Among reported predictors of response, early blood T cell clone dynamics with interferon-beta performed best.

Chemo-refractory metastatic non-small-cell lung cancer patients underwent focal radiation alongside CTLA-4 blockade with ipilimumab. The germline CDR1 and CDR2 sequences are SEHNR and FQNEAQ (reference sequence). CDR3 size: 16 residues. V was shortened by 4 bases and J by 5 bases, with 20 bases between the two germline ends. For this clone: Its target is not known.

Source: peripheral blood, taken from a patient treated with radiotherapy plus ipilimumab. The genes are TRBV7-9 and TRBJ1-1; D is undetermined. This receptor was identified in a human donor with non-small cell lung cancer that progressed on radiotherapy plus ipilimumab. CDR3: CASSSPGFEGVTEAFF. The CDR3 bases are TGTGCCAGCAGCTCCCCGGGGTTTGAGGGAGTTACTGAAGCTTTCTTT.